Presented here are 21 T cell receptor beta chains from one specimen sequenced in a study of somatic mutations in cytotoxic T cells in rheumatoid arthritis. Only in-frame clones appear in the TCRdb table, and some are missing; sequencing was by immunoSEQ multiplex PCR. The sample has some 25,000 clones; roughly 82% are singletons. Sequencing used CD8+ T cells sorted from blood. The receptors were gathered from a man over 45 in good health.

The chain combines TRBV5-5 with TRBJ2-7; D is uncertain. Germline V gene data show CDR1 as SGHKS and CDR2 as YYEKEE (reference sequence). The germline V and J ends were trimmed by 0 bases and 3 bases, with 7 bases remaining between them. There are 13 residues in the CDR3. Written as DNA, the CDR3 is TGTGCCAGCAGCTTGGAGATTATCTACGAGCAGTACTTC. It specifies CASSLEIIYEQYF.

J is TRBJ1-1 and V is TRBV7-9; D uncertain. Germline CDR1 and CDR2: SEHNR and FQNEAQ (reference sequence). The CDR3 is made up of 14 amino acids. Trimming took off 0 bases at V and 3 bases at J, with 8 bases between the two ends. The CDR3 nucleotides read TGTGCCAGCAGCTTAGCACCAGCGGACACTGAAGCTTTCTTT. The encoded protein is CASSLAPADTEAFF.

The chain is built from TRBV11-2 and TRBJ2-1; 10 nucleotides match TRBD1. CDR3 length: 16 amino acids. The V and J ends lost 3 bases and 8 bases, in that order; junction bases with no gene match: 10. Germline assignment: CDR1 SGHAT and CDR2 FQNNGV. The CDR3 nucleotides read TGTGCCAGCAGCTTTACCCGGGACAGGGGCGGGGATGAGCAGTTCTTC. Its translation: CASSFTRDRGGDEQFF.

The V gene is TRBV27, the J gene TRBJ1-1; D gene ambiguous. Trimming removed 5 bases at V and 4 bases at J, with 17 bases between. CDR3 length equals 15 residues. Germline lookup yields CDR1 MNHEY and CDR2 SMNVEV (reference sequence). In nucleotides, the CDR3 is TGTGCCAGCAGTATGACATTGCGATTAACCACTGAAGCTTTCTTT. Protein sequence: CASSMTLRLTTEAFF.

The J gene is TRBJ2-7, the V gene TRBV4-1; D unresolved. CDR3 length equals 15 residues. Trimming shortened V by 5 bases and J by 0 bases, and 14 bases separated the two germline ends. Looked up from germline, CDR1 is MGHRA and CDR2 is YSYEKL. The CDR3 DNA reads TGCGCCAGCAGCTTTACTACCGGTCCCTCCTACGAGCAGTACTTC. Translation: CASSFTTGPSYEQYF.

The table lists this clone with a count of one. This chain connects TRBV29-1 to TRBJ2-1; no firm D call. The length of the CDR3 is 13 residues. Looked up from germline, CDR1 is SQVTM and CDR2 is ANQGSEA. V lost 6 bases to trimming and J lost 5 bases, with 14 bases between them. The CDR3 DNA is TGCAGCGTGGGCACTGGTTCTGACAATGAGCAGTTCTTC. It yields the protein CSVGTGSDNEQFF.

The rearrangement uses TRBV4-1 and TRBJ1-1; 12 bases fit TRBD1. Germline assignment: CDR1 MGHRA and CDR2 YSYEKL. The CDR3 consists of 16 residues. J lost 4 bases, V lost 7 bases, and 10 bases had no gene match. DNA for the CDR3: TGCGCCAGCAATCCGGGACAGGGGGCGGCTGGCACTGAAGCTTTCTTT. Translation gives CASNPGQGAAGTEAFF.

V is TRBV2 and J is TRBJ1-2, with 7 positions matching TRBD1. CDR3 length: 15 residues. Germline CDR1 SNHLY, CDR2 FYNNEI. V lost 6 bases and J lost 1; bases outside the gene matches: 8. CDR3 nucleotide sequence: TGTGCCAGCAGGGAAAACAGGGGCCTTAACTATGGCTACACCTTC. This translates into CASRENRGLNYGYTF.

This chain joins TRBV9 and TRBJ1-5, with TRBD1 as a possible D gene (5 bases). The CDR3 is 14 residues long. Trimming removed 4 bases from V and 5 bases from J, with 13 bases in between. Germline V gene lookup returns CDR1 SGDLS and CDR2 YYNGEE. CDR3 region: CASSPDMAHQPQHF. In DNA, the CDR3 is TGTGCCAGCAGCCCGGACATGGCCCATCAGCCCCAGCATTTT.

V gene TRBV5-6 combines with J gene TRBJ2-7; no clear D. Germline V CDR1 and CDR2: SGHDT, YYEEEE. Trimming took off 1 base at V and 2 bases at J, with 10 bases between the two ends. This CDR3 comprises 14 residues. CDR3 residues: CASSLSARAYEQYF. The CDR3 region has the DNA TGTGCCAGCAGCTTGTCGGCACGCGCCTACGAGCAGTACTTC. Filled out from reference TRBV5-6 and TRBJ2-7, the complete variable domain reads DAGVTQSPTHLIKTRGQQVTLRCSPKSGHDTVSWYQQALGQGPQFIFQYYEEEERQRGNFPDRFSGHQFPNYSSELNVNALLLGDSALYLCASSLSARAYEQYFGPGTRLTVT.

This chain connects TRBV6-5 to TRBJ2-5, with D tentatively TRBD2 (6 bases). V gave up 1 base and J gave up 5 bases, with 14 bases separating them. In germline, CDR1 is MNHEY, CDR2 SVGAGI. There are 15 residues in the CDR3. The CDR3 nucleotides read TGTGCCAGCAGTTACTTGGGAGGCCTCGGGGAGACCCAGTACTTC. Translation: CASSYLGGLGETQYF.

This chain joins TRBV10-2 and TRBJ2-1; a weak D match, TRBD2 (6 bases). Trimming stripped 1 base from V and 0 bases from J, with 13 bases between. The CDR3 sequence is 17 residues long. CDR1 WSHSY and CDR2 SAAADI come from the germline V gene. The chain's CDR3 is CASSEYLAPSSYNEQFF. The CDR3 DNA follows: TGCGCCAGCAGTGAGTATCTAGCGCCGAGCTCCTACAATGAGCAGTTCTTC.

V usage is TRBV6-1 and J usage is TRBJ1-5, with D unresolved. From germline, CDR1 is MNHNS and CDR2 SASEGT. Trimming removed 2 bases at V and 6 bases at J, with 8 bases between. The CDR3 consists of 13 residues. As DNA, the CDR3 is TGTGCCAGCAGTGAATTAACCCCTCAGCCCCAGCATTTT. It is translated as CASSELTPQPQHF.

The chain links TRBV7-6 to TRBJ2-1; 14 nucleotides match TRBD2. Germline trimming cut 3 bases from V and 7 bases from J; bases unmatched to any gene: 2. This CDR3 is built from 15 residues. The germline CDR1 and CDR2 sequences are SGHVS and FNYEAQ. In nucleotides, the CDR3 is TGTGCCAGCAGCTTGACTAGCGGGAGGGCGAATGAGCAGTTCTTC. Translation gives CASSLTSGRANEQFF.

V and J are TRBV6-4 and TRBJ2-3; D ambiguous. The CDR3 consists of 15 residues. V shed 0 bases and J shed 2 bases, with 9 bases lying between them. Germline V CDR1 and CDR2: MRHNA, SNTAGT. The CDR3 sequence is CASSDSKGHTDTQYF. CDR3 sequence (DNA): TGTGCCAGCAGTGACTCGAAAGGTCACACAGATACGCAGTATTTT.

This clone was seen just once. The chain links TRBV7-6 to TRBJ2-6; 10 bases line up with TRBD2. J lost 3 bases, V lost 1 base, and 9 bases had no gene match. The CDR3 sequence is 19 residues long. Per germline, CDR1 SGHVS and CDR2 FNYEAQ. The CDR3 coding sequence is TGTGCCAGCAGCTTAGTTGCTAGCGGGAGATTAAATGGGGCCAACGTCCTGACTTTC. This encodes CASSLVASGRLNGANVLTF.

The chain employs TRBV13 and TRBJ2-1; D unresolved. The V end lost 4 bases, the J end lost 6 bases, and 7 bases lay between the germline ends. The CDR3 length is 12 residues. CDR1 is PRHDT, CDR2 FYEKMQ, per germline (reference sequence). CDR3 amino acids: CASSSGPNEQFF. The CDR3 DNA reads TGTGCCAGCAGCTCAGGCCCCAATGAGCAGTTCTTC.

The V gene is TRBV7-9, the J gene TRBJ2-3; weak D call: TRBD1 (5 bases). Trimming stripped 4 bases from V and 5 bases from J, with 13 bases between. Germline assignment: CDR1 SEHNR and CDR2 FQNEAQ (reference sequence). The length of the CDR3 is 14 residues. This CDR3 reads CASSSETVKDTQYF. CDR3 DNA: TGTGCCAGCAGCTCCGAGACAGTCAAAGATACGCAGTATTTT.

V and J are TRBV7-8 and TRBJ2-7, with D perhaps matching TRBD1 or TRBD2 (5 bases each). CDR1 SGHVS and CDR2 FQNEAQ come from the germline V gene. Trimming took off 8 bases at V and 3 bases at J, with 14 bases between the two ends. The CDR3 totals 13 residues. In DNA, the CDR3 is TGTGCCAGCCGCTCGGGGCAGGGCTACGAGCAGTACTTC. Translation gives CASRSGQGYEQYF. Variable domain in full (rest from reference TRBV7-8 and TRBJ2-7): GAGVSQSPRYKVAKRGQDVALRCDPISGHVSLFWYQQALGQGPEFLTYFQNEAQLDKSGLPSDRFFAERPEGSVSTLKIQRTQQEDSAVYLCASRSGQGYEQYFGPGTRLTVT.

This chain links TRBV4-1 with TRBJ1-1; D not resolved. CDR3 length: 13 residues. Per germline, CDR1 MGHRA and CDR2 YSYEKL. Trimming took off 0 bases at V and 7 bases at J, with 9 bases between the two ends. The CDR3 sequence is CASSQDIGHEAFF. DNA for the CDR3: TGCGCCAGCAGCCAAGATATCGGTCATGAAGCTTTCTTT.

The chain joins TRBV5-1 to TRBJ2-5; 12 bases align to TRBD2. The CDR3 spans 17 residues. The ends lost 1 base at V and 3 bases at J; junction bases unmatched: 7. Germline V gene sequence: CDR1 SGHRS, CDR2 YFSETQ. The DNA for the CDR3 is TGCGCCAGCAGCTTGTCAGGACTAGCGGGGAGAAAAGAGACCCAGTACTTC. Translated: CASSLSGLAGRKETQYF.